A single sample is the source of the 4 T cell receptor beta chains below, sequenced in a study of blood T cell repertoires in COVID-19. Only in-frame clones appear in the TCRdb table, and some are missing; sequencing was by immunoSEQ multiplex PCR. The sample includes 200,000 to 250,000 clones, 88% of them seen just once. The sample consisted of peripheral blood. The receptors derive from a man aged 18 to 30 with active or convalescent COVID-19.

V gene TRBV29-1 combines with J gene TRBJ2-3; TRBD2 matches at 9 bases. CDR1 is SQVTM and CDR2 is ANQGSEA in the germline V gene. The length of the CDR3 is 13 residues. With 6 bases clipped from V and 4 bases from J, the junction kept 5 bases outside the gene matches. The CDR3 DNA sequence: TGCAGCGTCGGCGGGAGGGCCCCAGATACGCAGTATTTT. Translated, it gives CSVGGRAPDTQYF.

This clone showed up just a few times. The gene calls are TRBV7-2 and TRBJ1-1, with a tentative D call TRBD1 (5 bases). Germline CDR1 SGHTA, CDR2 FQGNSA. V was trimmed by 4 bases and J by 0 bases, leaving 15 bases between them. This CDR3 is 16 amino acids long. CDR3 coding DNA: TGTGCCAGCAGCTCCACAGGTGGCATGTTGAACACTGAAGCTTTCTTT. Residues: CASSSTGGMLNTEAFF.

The CDR3 DNA is TGTGCCAGCAGTTGGCCCCCAGAGAACACTGAAGCTTTCTTT. Its protein is CASSWPPENTEAFF. The chain recombines TRBV6-2 or TRBV6-3 with TRBJ1-1; D uncertain. Germline-derived CDR1 and CDR2 are MNHEY and SVGEGT. V gave up 4 bases and J gave up 1 base, with 10 bases separating them. The CDR3 has 14 residues.

V is TRBV5-1 and J is TRBJ2-3, with a possible D match to TRBD2 (6 bases). The CDR3 runs 13 residues. Trimming pared 5 bases from V and 6 bases from J, leaving 13 bases between. CDR1 and CDR2 (germline): SGHRS, YFSETQ. The CDR3, as DNA: TGCGCCAGCAGGGCCCCGGGGAGGGATACGCAGTATTTT. This gives the protein CASRAPGRDTQYF. Together with reference TRBV5-1 and TRBJ2-3, the CDR3 gives the full variable domain: KAGVTQTPRYLIKTRGQQVTLSCSPISGHRSVSWYQQTPGQGLQFLFEYFSETQRNKGNFPGRFSGRQFSNSRSEMNVSTLELGDSALYLCASRAPGRDTQYFGPGTRLTVL.